This entry lists 28 T cell receptor beta chains sequenced from one sample in a study of T-cell reconstitution after alpha-beta-depleted transplantation in children. A library of TCRbeta sequences, prepared with unique molecular identifiers, was generated. MiXCR was run by TCRdb on the PCR reads, yielding one entry per CDR3 protein. The table lists around 450,000 distinct CDR3 sequences, roughly 17% of them singletons. Here the sequenced sample was PBMCs, mostly from graft donor cells, taken 360 days after TCRalphabeta/CD19-depleted stem cell transplant. The receptors originated from a boy in the first two years of life who had a stem cell transplant for Wiskott-Aldrich syndrome, so the T cells may come from the graft donor.

There are a few counts of this clonotype. V is TRBV14 and J is TRBJ2-3, with 7 nucleotides matching TRBD1. Germline V gives CDR1 SGHDN, CDR2 FVKESK. The ends lost 3 bases at V and 1 base at J; junction bases unmatched: 7. The CDR3 length is 16 residues. The CDR3 sequence: CASSQLRQGGTDTQYF. The CDR3 DNA reads TGTGCCAGCAGCCAGCTACGACAGGGAGGCACAGATACGCAGTATTTT. Combining the CDR3 with reference TRBV14 and TRBJ2-3 gives the whole variable domain EAGVTQFPSHSVIEKGQTVTLRCDPISGHDNLYWYRRVMGKEIKFLLHFVKESKQDESGMPNNRFLAERTGGTYSTLKVQPAELEDSGVYFCASSQLRQGGTDTQYFGPGTRLTVL.

The V call is TRBV7-9, the J call TRBJ2-3, with TRBD1 identical over 8 bases. The V gene's germline CDR1 is SEHNR and CDR2 FQNEAQ (reference sequence). The CDR3 runs to 17 residues. J was trimmed by 5 bases and V by 1 base; bases with no gene match: 11. In DNA form, the CDR3 reads TGTGCCAGCAGCTTAGAGAGTTGGGCAGGGGGCATAGATACGCAGTATTTT. Translating it yields CASSLESWAGGIDTQYF.

This clonotype was picked up a small number of times. V is TRBV24-1 and J is TRBJ2-3; D may be TRBD2 (5 bases). Trimming removed 5 bases from V and 0 bases from J, with 14 bases in between. The germline gives CDR1 KGHDR, CDR2 SFDVKD. The CDR3 runs to 16 residues. DNA for the CDR3: TGTGCCACCAGTGCCTCCCAGCGGAGTAGCACAGATACGCAGTATTTT. Amino acids: CATSASQRSSTDTQYF.

The J gene is TRBJ1-1, the V gene TRBV10-3; 8 nucleotides align to TRBD1. V trimming: 7 bases; J trimming: 3 bases; junction bases outside the gene matches: 16. Looked up from germline, CDR1 is ENHRY and CDR2 is SYGVKD. CDR3 length: 17 residues. In DNA, the CDR3 is TGTGCCATCAAATCCGGGACAGGTGGAAAGTGGGACACTGAAGCTTTCTTT. This encodes CAIKSGTGGKWDTEAFF.

This clonotype appeared a few times. The rearrangement links TRBV24-1 to TRBJ2-1, with TRBD1 as a possible D gene (5 bases). The CDR3 has 15 amino acids. Germline CDR1 and CDR2: KGHDR and SFDVKD. Trimming shortened V by 1 base and J by 5 bases, and 11 bases separated the two germline ends. The CDR3 loop is CATSDFRVPHNEQFF. As DNA, the CDR3 is TGTGCCACCAGTGATTTCAGGGTCCCCCACAATGAGCAGTTCTTC.

This clonotype showed up many times. The chain recombines TRBV7-2 with TRBJ1-4, with D possibly matching TRBD1 (6 bases). CDR1 and CDR2 (germline): SGHTA, FQGNSA. The CDR3 consists of 18 residues. With 4 bases removed from V and 0 bases from J, the gap between germline ends came to 18 bases. This CDR3 is CASSSLTGGHATNEKLFF. For the CDR3, the DNA is TGTGCCAGCAGCTCTTTGACAGGAGGCCATGCAACTAATGAAAAACTGTTTTTT. The full variable domain, completed using reference TRBV7-2 and TRBJ1-4, is GAGVSQSPSNKVTEKGKDVELRCDPISGHTALYWYRQSLGQGLEFLIYFQGNSAPDKSGLPSDRFSAERTGGSVSTLTIQRTQQEDSAVYLCASSSLTGGHATNEKLFFGSGTQLSVL.

This clonotype was observed at least ten times. The V and J genes are TRBV13 and TRBJ2-7; D is unresolved. V was pared by 5 bases and J by 3 bases, with 11 bases between. CDR1 PRHDT and CDR2 FYEKMQ come from the germline V gene (reference sequence). The CDR3 is made up of 13 amino acids. The CDR3 bases are TGTGCCAGCAGCCAAGCGCCGATCTACGAGCAGTACTTC. Residues: CASSQAPIYEQYF. The variable domain in full, completed from reference TRBV13 and TRBJ2-7, reads AAGVIQSPRHLIKEKRETATLKCYPIPRHDTVYWYQQGPGQDPQFLISFYEKMQSDKGSIPDRFSAQQFSDYHSELNMSSLELGDSALYFCASSQAPIYEQYFGPGTRLTVT.

This clonotype showed up just a few times. This chain connects TRBV6-5 to TRBJ1-2, with TRBD1 as a possible D gene (6 bases). Trimming removed 0 bases at V and 2 bases at J, with 10 bases between. In germline, CDR1 is MNHEY, CDR2 SVGAGI. This CDR3 has 15 amino acids. CDR3 protein: CASSYSPQGNYGYTF. CDR3 in DNA: TGTGCCAGCAGTTACTCCCCGCAGGGGAACTATGGCTACACCTTC.

The rearrangement links TRBV28 to TRBJ2-1, with 9 bases lining up with TRBD1. There are 14 residues in the CDR3. The germline V gene encodes CDR1 MDHEN and CDR2 SYDVKM. V dropped 6 bases and J dropped 9; count of bases not matched to a gene: 9. The CDR3 here is CASSSGTGLIEQFF. In DNA form, the CDR3 reads TGTGCCAGCAGCTCCGGGACAGGGTTAATTGAGCAGTTCTTC. Full variable domain (outside the CDR3, taken from reference TRBV28 and TRBJ2-1): DVKVTQSSRYLVKRTGEKVFLECVQDMDHENMFWYRQDPGLGLRLIYFSYDVKMKEKGDIPEGYSVSREKKERFSLILESASTNQTSMYLCASSSGTGLIEQFFGPGTRLTVL.

The sample holds a few counts of this clonotype. V gene TRBV7-2 combines with J gene TRBJ2-5, with TRBD2 matching over 12 bases. The CDR3 spans 16 residues. The V gene's germline CDR1 is SGHTA and CDR2 FQGNSA. Losses at the gene ends were 2 bases for V and 0 bases for J; bases not matched to a gene: 1. The CDR3 DNA reads as TGTGCCAGCAGCTTAAGGACTAGCGGGAACCAAGAGACCCAGTACTTC. Its protein is CASSLRTSGNQETQYF.

This clonotype was seen only a few times. The chain links TRBV5-1 to TRBJ2-3; D not resolved. V dropped 4 bases and J dropped 6 bases, with 12 bases sitting between them. CDR1 is SGHRS and CDR2 is YFSETQ in the germline V gene. CDR3 length: 13 amino acids. The CDR3 bases are TGCGCCAGCAGCGCCGTAGTATCTGATACGCAGTATTTT. As protein: CASSAVVSDTQYF.

The V gene is TRBV20-1, the J gene TRBJ2-7; no firm D call. V lost 3 bases and J 4 bases, leaving 10 bases between the germline ends. The CDR3 runs to 12 residues. The germline CDR1 and CDR2 sequences are DFQATT and SNEGSKA (reference sequence). The CDR3 spells CSASSGRYEQYF. CDR3 coding DNA: TGCAGTGCTAGCTCCGGACGTTACGAGCAGTACTTC.

The J gene is TRBJ2-7, the V gene TRBV5-1, with 11 bases lining up with TRBD2. The trim removed 2 bases at V and 0 bases at J, leaving 7 bases unmatched. The V gene's germline CDR1 is SGHRS and CDR2 YFSETQ. The CDR3 contains 17 residues. The CDR3 sequence is CASSFSLAGGSSYEQYF. In nucleotides, the CDR3 is TGCGCCAGCAGCTTCTCGCTAGCGGGGGGAAGCTCCTACGAGCAGTACTTC.

This chain links TRBV12-5 with TRBJ2-2, with a weak D call TRBD2 (5 bases). Trimming shortened V by 0 bases and J by 1 base, and 12 bases separated the two germline ends. The CDR3 length is 17 residues. Germline CDR1 LGHNT, CDR2 FRNRAP. The CDR3 spells CASGLVPGSRNTGELFF. The CDR3, as DNA: TGTGCTAGTGGTTTGGTACCGGGATCACGGAACACCGGGGAGCTGTTTTTT.

This clonotype was seen a handful of times. V is TRBV12-3 or TRBV12-4 and J is TRBJ2-7; TRBD1 or TRBD2 may be the D gene (6 bases each). The CDR3 spans 17 residues. V lost 6 bases and J 8 bases, leaving 29 bases between the germline ends. The CDR3 DNA follows: TGTGCCAGCAGCTTCGGCTCTCCCCTACGCCCGGGGGCGAAGCAGTACTTC. This gives the protein CASSFGSPLRPGAKQYF.

The chain recombines TRBV15 with TRBJ2-7, with 10 bases that match TRBD1. In germline, CDR1 is LNHNV, CDR2 YYDKDF (reference sequence). V lost 1 base to trimming and J lost 2 bases; unmatched junction nucleotides: 11. The CDR3 consists of 18 residues. In DNA, the CDR3 is TGTGCCACCAGCAGAGGGTTGATTGGGACAGGGGTTCCCTACGAGCAGTACTTC. This encodes CATSRGLIGTGVPYEQYF.

V usage is TRBV3-1 and J usage is TRBJ2-5; TRBD1 or TRBD2 may be the D gene (5 bases each). CDR1 LGHDT and CDR2 YNNKEL come from the germline V gene (reference sequence). Trimming removed 0 bases from V and 4 bases from J, with 18 bases in between. The CDR3 is 17 residues long. The CDR3 nucleotides read TGTGCCAGCAGCCAAGATCCGGCTCTGCGTGGGGGAGAGACCCAGTACTTC. This translates into CASSQDPALRGGETQYF.

The V and J genes are TRBV7-2 and TRBJ2-1; maybe TRBD2 (5 bases). Germline V lookup: CDR1 SGHTA, CDR2 FQGNSA. V was cut by 5 bases and J by 4 bases, with 12 bases left in between. This CDR3 is built from 14 residues. CDR3 sequence (DNA): TGTGCCAGCAGCATCGGGATCCCTTACAATGAGCAGTTCTTC. Amino acids: CASSIGIPYNEQFF.

The V gene is TRBV5-1, the J gene TRBJ2-7; D unresolved. The V end was cut by 4 bases, the J end by 5 bases, with 13 bases between. The CDR3 is made up of 13 amino acids. Germline lookup yields CDR1 SGHRS and CDR2 YFSETQ. As DNA, the CDR3 is TGCGCCAGCAGCCCAAGACGGCTCAACGAGCAGTACTTC. Its translation is CASSPRRLNEQYF.

This sequence joins TRBV29-1 and TRBJ2-3, with a possible D match to TRBD1 (5 bases). CDR3 length: 14 residues. Germline V CDR1 and CDR2: SQVTM, ANQGSEA. Trimming pared 6 bases from V and 11 bases from J, leaving 24 bases between. The CDR3 nucleotides are TGCAGCGTGAGACAGACCTCTAAAGCACATAGGCAGTATTTT. Amino acids: CSVRQTSKAHRQYF.

This clonotype came up a few times. This chain joins TRBV3-1 and TRBJ2-4; 8 bases line up with TRBD1. After removal of 4 bases from V and 6 bases from J, the junction contained 11 bases not matched to a gene. This CDR3 has 16 residues. Germline-derived CDR1 and CDR2 are LGHDT and YNNKEL (reference sequence). This CDR3 reads CASSPRARGRGNIQYF. The CDR3 region has the DNA TGTGCCAGCAGCCCAAGGGCCAGGGGGCGCGGAAACATTCAGTACTTC.

This sequence joins TRBV7-2 and TRBJ2-1; 9 bases are shared with TRBD1. V was pared by 6 bases and J by 0 bases, with 6 bases of the junction left unmatched. Germline V gene sequence: CDR1 SGHTA, CDR2 FQGNSA. This CDR3 is built from 16 residues. The CDR3: CASRPTGGFSYNEQFF. For the CDR3, the DNA is TGTGCCAGCAGACCAACAGGGGGCTTCTCCTACAATGAGCAGTTCTTC.

The chain carries TRBV15 and TRBJ2-1; the match to TRBD2 covers 9 bases. With V trimmed by 1 base and J by 9 bases, 10 bases remained unmatched. This CDR3 comprises 16 residues. Germline lookup yields CDR1 LNHNV and CDR2 YYDKDF (reference sequence). CDR3 sequence (DNA): TGTGCCACCAGCAGAGCTACCGGGACTAGCCTTGGTGAGCAGTTCTTC. This translates into CATSRATGTSLGEQFF.

This clonotype was counted only a few times. This sequence joins TRBV20-1 and TRBJ2-1; D might be TRBD2 (5 bases). Trimming took 6 bases from V and 0 from J, leaving 12 bases between them. Per germline, CDR1 DFQATT and CDR2 SNEGSKA (reference sequence). This CDR3 is 14 amino acids long. As DNA, the CDR3 is TGCAGTGCAAGGACTCGTAGCTCCTACAATGAGCAGTTCTTC. It is translated as CSARTRSSYNEQFF.

This clonotype showed up just once. This chain links TRBV7-2 with TRBJ2-2, with D unresolved. The CDR3 has 16 amino acids. Germline CDR1 and CDR2: SGHTA and FQGNSA. V lost 3 bases and J 4 bases, leaving 15 bases between the germline ends. CDR3 residues: CASSLRVPLGTGELFF. In DNA form, the CDR3 reads TGTGCCAGCAGCTTGAGAGTACCCCTGGGCACCGGGGAGCTGTTTTTT.

This clonotype was picked up a small number of times. V usage is TRBV20-1 and J usage is TRBJ2-7, with D perhaps matching TRBD1 (5 bases). Germline-derived CDR1 and CDR2 are DFQATT and SNEGSKA (reference sequence). Between the trimmed V and J ends, which lost 3 bases and 4 bases, there was a span of 16 bases. This CDR3 contains 14 residues. CDR3 coding DNA: TGCAGTGCTAGTCTGCCAGGGTCTCTTTACGAGCAGTACTTC. Its translation: CSASLPGSLYEQYF.

The sample holds many counts of this clonotype. The chain carries TRBV4-2 and TRBJ2-2; TRBD2 aligns across 15 bases. J was trimmed by 2 bases and V by 4 bases; bases with no gene match: 14. CDR3 length equals 21 residues. CDR1 and CDR2 from the germline V gene are LGHNA and YNFKEQ. In DNA, the CDR3 is TGTGCCAGCAGCCGAAAGCTAGGACTAGCGGGGGGGCAAATCAACACCGGGGAGCTGTTTTTT. This translates into CASSRKLGLAGGQINTGELFF.

V is TRBV5-1 and J is TRBJ2-5; TRBD1 agrees at 7 bases. The germline V gene has CDR1 SGHRS and CDR2 YFSETQ. This CDR3 is 15 amino acids long. The V gene end was trimmed by 4 bases and the J gene end by 4 bases; junction bases not matched to a gene: 10. This CDR3 is CASSLRQGPIETQYF. The CDR3 nucleotides are TGCGCCAGCAGCCTAAGACAGGGCCCAATAGAGACCCAGTACTTC.